A single sample gave rise to the 10 T cell receptor beta chains below, sequenced in a study of T cell changes during pregnancy in multiple sclerosis. TCRdb keeps only in-frame clones here, not all; method: immunoSEQ multiplex PCR. Seen here are 45,000 to 70,000 clones, 92% observed once, and the top ten hold 0.16%. The source material was CD4+ T cells from peripheral blood mononuclear cells, sampled after pregnancy. All receptors come from a female donor in good health, enrolled as a control in a pregnancy study.

The rearrangement joins TRBV7-3 to TRBJ2-2, with 8 bases identical to TRBD2. CDR3 length: 14 residues. Germline values: CDR1 SGHTA, CDR2 FQGTGA. V lost 6 bases, J lost 0 bases, and 0 bases stayed unmatched. The chain's CDR3 is CASRGLANTGELFF. The CDR3 DNA is TGTGCCAGCAGGGGACTAGCGAACACCGGGGAGCTGTTTTTT. Full variable domain (rest looked up from reference TRBV7-3 and TRBJ2-2): GAGVSQTPSNKVTEKGKYVELRCDPISGHTALYWYRQSLGQGPEFLIYFQGTGAADDSGLPNDRFFAVRPEGSVSTLKIQRTERGDSAVYLCASRGLANTGELFFGEGSRLTVL.

CDR3 bases: TGTGCCAGCAGTTTGTCTGGGACAGGGTCCGGGCAGTACTTC. Translating gives CASSLSGTGSGQYF. V and J are TRBV27 and TRBJ2-7; 9 bases match TRBD1. Looked up from germline, CDR1 is MNHEY and CDR2 is SMNVEV (reference sequence). The CDR3 is 14 amino acids. The J segment lost 9 bases and the V segment lost 3 bases, leaving 9 bases of the junction unmatched.

V and J are TRBV5-5 and TRBJ2-2; D possibly corresponds to TRBD1 (5 bases). This CDR3 spans 16 amino acids. Trimming took 0 bases from V and 1 from J, leaving 10 bases between them. Germline loops: CDR1 SGHKS, CDR2 YYEKEE (reference sequence). This chain's CDR3 is CASSLGQGWNTGELFF. The CDR3 DNA reads as TGTGCCAGCAGCTTGGGGCAGGGTTGGAACACCGGGGAGCTGTTTTTT.

The chain links TRBV7-2 to TRBJ2-5; tentative D call: TRBD1 (6 bases). The germline CDR1 and CDR2 sequences are SGHTA and FQGNSA. This CDR3 region has 15 residues. The V and J ends lost 0 bases and 1 base respectively, with 9 bases between them. The CDR3 sequence: CASSLAKTGQETQYF. CDR3 coding DNA: TGTGCCAGCAGCTTAGCCAAGACAGGCCAAGAGACCCAGTACTTC.

The chain has TRBV4-1 and TRBJ2-5, with TRBD2 identical over 9 bases. The J segment lost 7 bases and the V segment lost 1 base, leaving 10 bases of the junction unmatched. Looked up from germline, CDR1 is MGHRA and CDR2 is YSYEKL. The CDR3 is 16 amino acids. The CDR3 protein is CASSQAPSGAPATQYF. CDR3 bases: TGCGCCAGCAGCCAAGCGCCTAGCGGGGCCCCCGCGACCCAGTACTTC.

This chain joins TRBV30 and TRBJ1-2; D is unresolved. The germline V gene has CDR1 GTSNPN and CDR2 SVGIG (reference sequence). The germline V and J ends were trimmed by 1 base and 3 bases, with 6 bases remaining between them. This CDR3 has 12 residues. DNA for the CDR3: TGTGCCTGGAGTGGTGGAGACTATGGCTACACCTTC. Translation gives CAWSGGDYGYTF.

V and J are TRBV5-1 and TRBJ2-2, with 12 bases that match TRBD2. The V gene end was trimmed by 3 bases and the J gene end by 4 bases; junction bases not matched to a gene: 4. CDR1 and CDR2 from the germline V gene are SGHRS and YFSETQ. This CDR3 spans 16 amino acids. CDR3 sequence (DNA): TGCGCCAGCAGCTGGACTAGCGGGGTGGTCACCGGGGAGCTGTTTTTT. Translation: CASSWTSGVVTGELFF.

The chain couples TRBV7-3 to TRBJ2-3, with 8 bases that match TRBD2. The CDR3 spans 15 residues. J lost 1 base, V lost 5 bases, and 5 bases had no gene match. Germline values: CDR1 SGHTA, CDR2 FQGTGA. The CDR3 reads CASSHSGTGTDTQYF. CDR3 in DNA: TGTGCCAGCAGCCATAGCGGGACGGGCACAGATACGCAGTATTTT. Complete variable domain (other parts from reference TRBV7-3 and TRBJ2-3): GAGVSQTPSNKVTEKGKYVELRCDPISGHTALYWYRQSLGQGPEFLIYFQGTGAADDSGLPNDRFFAVRPEGSVSTLKIQRTERGDSAVYLCASSHSGTGTDTQYFGPGTRLTVL.

This clone was detected once. The gene calls are TRBV7-2 and TRBJ2-1; a possible D gene is TRBD1 (6 bases). V dropped 6 bases and J dropped 5 bases, with 14 bases sitting between them. Germline values: CDR1 SGHTA, CDR2 FQGNSA. CDR3 length: 14 residues. The CDR3 region is CASRRGSLDNEQFF. CDR3 coding DNA: TGTGCCAGCAGAAGGGGGTCTTTGGACAATGAGCAGTTCTTC.

This chain uses TRBV28 with TRBJ2-7, with 11 bases identical to TRBD2. Germline-derived CDR1 and CDR2 are MDHEN and SYDVKM. V was clipped by 5 bases and J by 0 bases; unmatched bases: 3. CDR3 length equals 15 residues. CDR3 bases: TGTGCCAGCAGTGTAACTAGCGGGGGCTCCTACGAGCAGTACTTC. Translating it yields CASSVTSGGSYEQYF.